This is a list of T cell receptor beta chains from one sample in a study of T cells in Graves' hyperthyroidism and ophthalmopathy. TCRdb reprocessed the multiplex PCR reads via MiXCR and lists one record per CDR3 protein. The sample gives hundreds of thousands of distinct CDR3 sequences, more than 15% of which show up once; roughly 18% is in the top ten. The sample was blood. The source is a woman between 18 and 30 years old with Graves' ophthalmopathy. Each CDR3 is given with its conserved first and last residue. D genes are given only for firm matches. Expanded clones are given a class, and other clones once, few, many or no size at all.

>TRBV4-1|.|TRBJ2-5|TRBD1
TGCGCCAGCAGGGGACAGGTGTCCGAGACCCAGTACTTC
CASRGQVSETQYF
>TRBV11-3|.|TRBJ2-4|TRBD1
TGTGCCAGCAGCTACAGACAGGGACAAAACATTCAGTACTTC
CASSYRQGQNIQYF
>TRBV7-2|.|TRBJ1-1|TRBD1
TGTGCCAGCAGCTTATGGACAGGGGGCGGGTCTGAAGCTTTCTTT
CASSLWTGGGSEAFF
>TRBV5-5|many|TRBJ1-6|.
TGTGCCAGCAGCCTTTCCCTAGCAAATTCACCCCTCCACTTT
CASSLSLANSPLHF
>TRBV6-1|.|TRBJ2-3|TRBD1
TGTGCCAGCAGTAGCCGGGACAGGGCAACAGATACGCAGTATTTT
CASSSRDRATDTQYF
>TRBV5-8|many|TRBJ2-1|TRBD1
TGTGCCAGCAGCAAACAGGGGAATGAGCAGTTCTTC
CASSKQGNEQFF
>TRBV10-3|many|TRBJ1-2|TRBD1
TGTGCCACCGGATTTGACAGGGGCTATGGCTACACCTTC
CATGFDRGYGYTF
>TRBV18|many|TRBJ2-3|.
TGTGCCAGCAGCCCAGGCGAGGATACGCAGTATTTT
CASSPGEDTQYF
>TRBV5-6|.|TRBJ1-6|.
TGTGCCAGCAGCTTGGGTGCCGGGAGGGCACCCCCCCACTTT
CASSLGAGRAPPHF
>TRBV19|.|TRBJ1-1|.
TGTGCCAGTAGTACCCAGTTGGCGGGGTGGGACACTGAAGCTTTCTTT
CASSTQLAGWDTEAFF
>TRBV4-1|many|TRBJ2-1|.
TGCGCCAGCAGCCATTACAGGGCTGAAGAGCAGTTCTTC
CASSHYRAEEQFF
>TRBV6-6|many|TRBJ2-1|.
TGTGCCAGCAGTTACCCTAACAATGAGCAGTTCTTC
CASSYPNNEQFF
>TRBV4-1|.|TRBJ2-1|TRBD2
TGCGCCAGCAGCCAAGTAATACTAGCGGGAGAGCAACCATACAATGAGCAGTTCTTC
CASSQVILAGEQPYNEQFF
>TRBV20-1|many|TRBJ2-5|.
TGCAGTGCGCTCCCCTCGGGACTCAACATAGAGACCCAGTACTTC
CSALPSGLNIETQYF
>TRBV28|many|TRBJ1-2|.
TGTGCCAGCAGTCCCATCTCCGGGCCACCCTCCCATGGCTACACCTTC
CASSPISGPPSHGYTF
>TRBV6-2/TRBV6-3|many|TRBJ2-3|TRBD2
TGTGCCAGCAGTTATCACGGACTAGCGCGGACAGATACGCAGTATTTT
CASSYHGLARTDTQYF
>TRBV24-1|many|TRBJ2-1|TRBD1
TGTGCCACCGAGGGACAGGAAACCTACAATGAGCAGTTCTTC
CATEGQETYNEQFF
>TRBV11-2|many|TRBJ2-1|.
TGTGCCAGCAGCTTATTTCGGGGGAATGAGCAGTTCTTC
CASSLFRGNEQFF
>TRBV14|.|TRBJ1-5|.
TGTGCCAGCAGTCAGGTTCCCGCTTTCTGGAGCAATCAGCCCCAGCATTTT
CASSQVPAFWSNQPQHF
>TRBV7-2|few|TRBJ1-5|TRBD1
TGTGCCAGCAGCGAACGAGGGGGCGCCGGCAATCAGCCCCAGCATTTT
CASSERGGAGNQPQHF
>TRBV30|.|TRBJ2-1|TRBD2
TGTGCCTGGAGTTCTAGAAGGGAGGGGCAGTTCTTC
CAWSSRREGQFF
>TRBV29-1|many|TRBJ2-3|TRBD1
TGCAGCGTTGAAGAGGACAGGGGGCTTTGGAGAGATACGCAGTATTTT
CSVEEDRGLWRDTQYF